These T cell receptor beta chains were read from a single sample in a study of immune evolution from preneoplasia to lung adenocarcinoma. The data were produced by immunoSEQ multiplex PCR, yet TCRdb's version contains in-frame clones alone and is incomplete. The sample records 6,500 to 9,500 clones, around 77% being singletons. The specimen was FFPE lung adenocarcinoma in situ tissue. These receptors were collected from a donor older than 65 with lung adenocarcinoma. Some clones in this sample may be carry-over from other donors' samples. The CDR3 runs from the conserved cysteine through the conserved F or W.

V: TRBV7-6
length: 14
J: TRBJ1-5
CDR3: CASSLGQGNQPQHF

V: TRBV19
length: 15
J: TRBJ1-1
CDR3: CASSVRGVWNTEAFF

V: TRBV9
length: 14
J: TRBJ2-1
CDR3: CASSVGGQNNEQFF

V: TRBV6-5
length: 13
J: TRBJ2-7
CDR3: CASSYGGVYEQYF

V: TRBV2
length: 14
J: TRBJ2-1
CDR3: CASSLYDTPNEQFF

V: TRBV7-2
length: 11
J: TRBJ2-1
CDR3: CASSASGDQFF

V: TRBV5-1
length: 15
J: TRBJ2-3
CDR3: CASSLGRGGTDTQYF

V: TRBV29-1
length: 13
J: TRBJ2-3
CDR3: CSVESGSADTQYF

V: TRBV11-1
length: 13
J: TRBJ2-7
CDR3: CASSLARGAEQYF

V: TRBV7-6
length: 13
J: TRBJ2-1
CDR3: CASSENTYNEQFF

V: TRBV5-6
length: 11
J: TRBJ2-7
CDR3: CASSSGWEQYF

V: TRBV27
length: 15
J: TRBJ2-7
CDR3: CASSGFGAGVYEQYF

V: TRBV28
length: 16
J: TRBJ1-5
CDR3: CASSSALGFFNQPQHF

V: TRBV2
length: 13
J: TRBJ1-1
CDR3: CASSDQGRTEAFF

V: TRBV20-1
length: 11
J: TRBJ2-3
CDR3: CSARAGDTQYF

V: TRBV6-5
length: 15
J: TRBJ1-5
CDR3: CASRAGTGGSQPQHF

V: TRBV28
length: 14
J: TRBJ1-6
CDR3: CASSFSPVGSPLHF

V: TRBV5-6
length: 15
J: TRBJ2-7
CDR3: CASSLTGTALFEQYF

V: TRBV28
length: 11
J: TRBJ1-2
CDR3: CASGGNYGYTF

V: TRBV19
length: 10
J: TRBJ2-1
CDR3: CASLSSEQFF

V: TRBV28
length: 12
J: TRBJ2-2
CDR3: CASSPGDGELFF

V: TRBV14
length: 15
J: TRBJ2-3
CDR3: CASSLLGTRTDTQYF

V: TRBV10-2
length: 14
J: TRBJ2-3
CDR3: CASRAGLATDTQYF

V: TRBV30
length: 14
J: TRBJ1-4
CDR3: CACRPGRGSEKLFF

V: TRBV2
length: 14
J: TRBJ2-5
CDR3: CASSRRGEGETQYF

V: TRBV5-1
length: 15
J: TRBJ1-4
CDR3: CASSGGTGLNEKLFF

V: TRBV6-1
length: 12
J: TRBJ2-7
CDR3: CASRWKGSEQYF

V: TRBV29-1
length: 15
J: TRBJ1-6
CDR3: CSVELGEPYNSPLHF

V: TRBV30
length: 13
J: TRBJ1-5
CDR3: CAWSTQYNQPQHF

V: TRBV9
length: 15
J: TRBJ1-3
CDR3: CASSPGQSSGNTIYF

V: TRBV4-1
length: 13
J: TRBJ1-1
CDR3: CASSQTGVTEAFF

V: TRBV5-1
length: 15
J: TRBJ2-5
CDR3: CASTTQAGGEETQYF

V: TRBV5-1
length: 15
J: TRBJ1-4
CDR3: CASRDTNRTNEKLFF

V: TRBV11-3
length: 14
J: TRBJ1-6
CDR3: CASSLGQGNSPLHF

V: TRBV4-1
length: 15
J: TRBJ2-3
CDR3: CASSQDKRSTDTQYF

V: TRBV29-1
length: 12
J: TRBJ1-1
CDR3: CSVDSGSPEAFF

V: TRBV15
length: 16
J: TRBJ1-3
CDR3: CATSRDTMASGNTIYF

V: TRBV27
length: 14
J: TRBJ1-1
CDR3: CASSLTNLNTEAFF

V: TRBV19
length: 14
J: TRBJ1-5
CDR3: CASSMGQLYQPQHF

V: TRBV6-5
length: 16
J: TRBJ2-7
CDR3: CASSWPAETGRTEQYF

V: TRBV7-2
length: 13
J: TRBJ1-1
CDR3: CASSLLRDSEAFF

V: TRBV5-4
length: 15
J: TRBJ2-5
CDR3: CASSEPSGVKETQYF

V: TRBV19
length: 12
J: TRBJ1-1
CDR3: CASSIWDTEAFF